The sequence of this T cell receptor (beta chain) was determined in a study of cytomegalovirus exposure and HLA in healthy donors. General study points: Several of the most significant clusters appeared linked to common viral pathogens, based on a later analysis. CMV serostatus was the only recorded immune exposure for donors.

CDR3 length: 14 residues. The V and J ends lost 5 bases and 15 bases, in that order; junction bases with no gene match: 9. The germline V gene encodes CDR1 SGHTA and CDR2 FQGNSA. The primer mix had 60 Vbeta and 13 Jbeta primers. This table comes from immunoSEQ multiplex PCR, and its TCRdb copy is limited to in-frame clones, with some not included. Altogether 65,000 to 85,000 clones are present, 65% to 85% being singletons, with the ten largest covering 4.9%. In the case of this clone: No antigen is known for it.

Participants comprised healthy donors of bone marrow. The receptor was isolated from a man in his sixties in good health and CMV-seropositive. Specimen: PBMCs. The chain joins TRBV7-2 to TRBJ2-1, with 14 bases fitting TRBD2. The CDR3 coding sequence is TGTGCCAGCAGCCCCGGGACTAGCGGGAGAGGCTTGTTCTTC. Translated, it gives CASSPGTSGRGLFF.